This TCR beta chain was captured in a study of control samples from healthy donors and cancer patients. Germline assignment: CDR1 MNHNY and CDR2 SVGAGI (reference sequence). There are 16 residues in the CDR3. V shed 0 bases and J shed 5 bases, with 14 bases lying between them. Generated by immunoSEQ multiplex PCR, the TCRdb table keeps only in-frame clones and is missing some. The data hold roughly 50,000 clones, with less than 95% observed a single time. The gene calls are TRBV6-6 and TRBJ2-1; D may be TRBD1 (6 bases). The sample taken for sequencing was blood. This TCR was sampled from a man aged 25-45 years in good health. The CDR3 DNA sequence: TGTGCCAGCAGTTACTCAGGGGGAGTGGGGAACAATGAGCAGTTCTTC. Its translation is CASSYSGGVGNNEQFF.